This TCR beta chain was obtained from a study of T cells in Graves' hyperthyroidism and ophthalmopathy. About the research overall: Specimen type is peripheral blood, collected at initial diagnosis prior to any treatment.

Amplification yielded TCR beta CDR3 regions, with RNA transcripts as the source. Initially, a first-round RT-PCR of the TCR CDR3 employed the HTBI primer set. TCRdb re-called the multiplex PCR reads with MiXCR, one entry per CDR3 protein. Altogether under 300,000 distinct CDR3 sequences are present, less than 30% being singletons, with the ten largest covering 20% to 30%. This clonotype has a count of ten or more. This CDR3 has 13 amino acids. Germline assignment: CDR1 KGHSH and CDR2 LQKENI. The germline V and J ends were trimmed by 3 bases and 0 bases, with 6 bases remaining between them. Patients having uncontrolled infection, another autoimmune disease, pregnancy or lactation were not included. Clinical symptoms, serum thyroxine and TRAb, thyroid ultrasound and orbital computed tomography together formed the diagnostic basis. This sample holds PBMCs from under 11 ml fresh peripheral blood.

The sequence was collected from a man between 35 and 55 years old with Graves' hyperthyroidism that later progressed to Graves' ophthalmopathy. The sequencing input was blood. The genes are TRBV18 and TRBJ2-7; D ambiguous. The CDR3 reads CASSPPVSYEQYF. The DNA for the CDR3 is TGTGCCAGCTCACCCCCAGTCTCCTACGAGCAGTACTTC.